The 22 T cell receptor beta chains in this list originate from one sample, sequenced in a study of T cell repertoires in cytomegalovirus infection. TCRdb processed the reads anew with MiXCR; each CDR3 protein has one entry. Of some 300,000 distinct CDR3 sequences in the sample, approximately 13% are singletons; the top ten hold roughly 8.7%. The sequenced sample consisted of PBMCs. The source of these receptors is a human donor in good health (CMV status not recorded). Some clones in this sample may be carry-over from other donors' samples.

The chain combines TRBV7-3 with TRBJ2-7; D is uncertain. V lost 5 bases and J lost 2, with 16 bases in between. The germline CDR1 and CDR2 sequences are SGHTA and FQGTGA. This CDR3 is built from 15 residues. The CDR3, as DNA: TGTGCCAGCAGCACTTACGCTACACCAACCTACGAGCAGTACTTC. Residues: CASSTYATPTYEQYF.

This clonotype was counted ten times or more. The gene calls are TRBV7-2 and TRBJ2-7; D call uncertain. CDR3 length: 11 amino acids. The germline CDR1 and CDR2 sequences are SGHTA and FQGNSA. V was trimmed by 0 bases and J by 5 bases, leaving 2 bases between them. CDR3 in DNA: TGTGCCAGCAGCTTAGCCCACGAGCAGTACTTC. It codes for CASSLAHEQYF. Based on the CDR3 plus reference TRBV7-2 and TRBJ2-7, the full variable domain is GAGVSQSPSNKVTEKGKDVELRCDPISGHTALYWYRQSLGQGLEFLIYFQGNSAPDKSGLPSDRFSAERTGGSVSTLTIQRTQQEDSAVYLCASSLAHEQYFGPGTRLTVT.

The chain's CDR3 is CASSLRGQTISPLHF. CDR3 sequence (DNA): TGTGCCAGCAGCTTGCGGGGTCAGACGATTTCACCCCTCCACTTT. This sequence joins TRBV5-6 and TRBJ1-6; D gene unclear. From germline, CDR1 is SGHDT and CDR2 YYEEEE. CDR3 length: 15 residues. V was clipped by 1 base and J by 9 bases, with 14 bases between them.

This clonotype showed up just a few times. The gene calls are TRBV15 and TRBJ1-4; tentative D call: TRBD1 (5 bases). CDR1 and CDR2 (germline): LNHNV, YYDKDF (reference sequence). The CDR3 totals 13 residues. V was cut by 4 bases and J by 9 bases, with 12 bases left in between. The CDR3 nucleotides are TGTGCCACCAGCATGGCAGGGATCAAAAAACTGTTTTTT. It encodes CATSMAGIKKLFF.

The chain has TRBV29-1 and TRBJ2-5, with D hard to call. The CDR3 contains 12 residues. Trimming removed 6 bases from V and 5 bases from J, with 13 bases in between. CDR1 is SQVTM and CDR2 is ANQGSEA in the germline V gene. CDR3 loop: CSVQYPRETQYF. Here the CDR3 DNA reads TGCAGCGTACAGTATCCTCGGGAGACCCAGTACTTC.

This clonotype was observed at least ten times. The rearrangement links TRBV7-8 to TRBJ1-2; TRBD1 is a possible D gene (5 bases). V was shortened by 1 base and J by 7 bases, with 13 bases between the two germline ends. CDR3 length equals 14 residues. Germline V gene data show CDR1 as SGHVS and CDR2 as FQNEAQ. This CDR3 reads CASSLVMGPGGYTF. CDR3 DNA sequence: TGTGCCAGCAGCTTAGTGATGGGACCGGGTGGCTACACCTTC. Filled out from reference TRBV7-8 and TRBJ1-2, the complete variable domain reads GAGVSQSPRYKVAKRGQDVALRCDPISGHVSLFWYQQALGQGPEFLTYFQNEAQLDKSGLPSDRFFAERPEGSVSTLKIQRTQQEDSAVYLCASSLVMGPGGYTFGSGTRLTVV.

This clonotype was seen more than once but under ten times. This chain connects TRBV12-3 or TRBV12-4 to TRBJ2-5; D may be TRBD2 (6 bases). This CDR3 is built from 15 residues. The V gene lost 4 bases and the J gene lost 3 bases, with 15 bases spanning the gap. Here the CDR3 reads CASSSPGVSEETQYF. The CDR3 DNA reads as TGTGCCAGCAGTTCTCCGGGGGTCAGTGAAGAGACCCAGTACTTC.

This clonotype was detected a few times. The chain has TRBV20-1 and TRBJ2-5; D perhaps matches TRBD2 (7 bases). This CDR3 region has 14 residues. CDR1 DFQATT and CDR2 SNEGSKA come from the germline V gene (reference sequence). The V gene lost 4 bases and the J gene lost 5 bases, with 17 bases spanning the gap. In nucleotides, the CDR3 is TGCAGTGCTACAAGGGGCGGGGGCCGGGAGACCCAGTACTTC. Protein: CSATRGGGRETQYF.

This clonotype was seen many times. The CDR3 coding sequence is TGTGCCAGCAGCTTAAGATCGGTTCCCCGGGACAGAGAATACGAGCAGTACTTC. It is translated as CASSLRSVPRDREYEQYF. The chain combines TRBV7-8 with TRBJ2-7, with 7 positions matching TRBD1. Germline V gene lookup returns CDR1 SGHVS and CDR2 FQNEAQ. The trim removed 2 bases at V and 4 bases at J, leaving 17 bases unmatched. The CDR3 spans 18 residues.

This clonotype was picked up a small number of times. The chain uses TRBV5-6 and TRBJ1-1; D ambiguous. V lost 0 bases, J lost 8 bases, and 11 bases lay in between. The CDR3 extends over 13 amino acids. Germline assignment: CDR1 SGHDT and CDR2 YYEEEE. The DNA of the CDR3 is TGTGCCAGCAGCTTGGTTAACCCCCTCGAAGCTTTCTTT. As protein: CASSLVNPLEAFF.

The chain employs TRBV29-1 and TRBJ2-7, with D tentatively TRBD1 (6 bases). CDR1 SQVTM and CDR2 ANQGSEA come from the germline V gene. The CDR3 loop spans 13 amino acids. Between the trimmed V and J ends, which lost 3 bases and 0 bases, there was a span of 9 bases. The CDR3 coding sequence is TGCAGCGTTGAGGACAGATTCTCCTACGAGCAGTACTTC. Translating it yields CSVEDRFSYEQYF.

This clonotype was seen ten or more times. The chain carries TRBV7-2 and TRBJ2-5; 8 nucleotides line up with TRBD2. Germline V lookup: CDR1 SGHTA, CDR2 FQGNSA. This CDR3 has 14 amino acids. Trimming cost V 6 bases and J 2 bases; bases outside gene matches: 5. The CDR3 region has the DNA TGTGCCAGCAGATTAACTAGCGGACAAGAGACCCAGTACTTC. Translated: CASRLTSGQETQYF.

This clonotype was found a few times. This chain joins TRBV12-3 or TRBV12-4 and TRBJ1-5, with 9 bases identical to TRBD1. The CDR3 totals 15 residues. V shed 8 bases and J 5 bases; nucleotides not matched to a gene: 10. In DNA form, the CDR3 reads TGTGCCAGCCGGGGGGGGACAGGGTGGGATCAGCCCCAGCATTTT. Residues: CASRGGTGWDQPQHF.

This chain connects TRBV9 to TRBJ2-7; TRBD1 matches at 8 bases. The CDR3 sequence is 14 residues long. The ends lost 0 bases at V and 5 bases at J; junction bases unmatched: 4. Looked up from germline, CDR1 is SGDLS and CDR2 is YYNGEE. In DNA form, the CDR3 reads TGTGCCAGCAGCGTAGGACAGGGGTCCCACGAGCAGTACTTC. It yields the protein CASSVGQGSHEQYF.

This clonotype has at least ten counts. This chain uses TRBV7-8 with TRBJ2-5; TRBD2 is a possible D gene (6 bases). Trimming took 5 bases from V and 3 from J, leaving 19 bases between them. CDR1 is SGHVS, CDR2 FQNEAQ, per germline. This CDR3 is built from 16 residues. This chain's CDR3 is CASSPPGGTEKETQYF. CDR3 DNA sequence: TGTGCCAGCAGCCCGCCTGGGGGGACTGAAAAAGAGACCCAGTACTTC.

The V gene is TRBV20-1, the J gene TRBJ1-4; no definite D call. Germline CDR1 and CDR2: DFQATT and SNEGSKA (reference sequence). V was shortened by 3 bases and J by 6 bases, with 11 bases between the two germline ends. CDR3 length equals 13 residues. The CDR3 DNA sequence: TGCAGTGCTAGTCATGGGGTGGATGAAAAACTGTTTTTT. This sequence encodes CSASHGVDEKLFF.

The chain carries TRBV24-1 and TRBJ2-5; 7 bases align to TRBD1. From germline, CDR1 is KGHDR and CDR2 SFDVKD. With 4 bases clipped from V and 7 bases from J, the junction kept 14 bases outside the gene matches. The CDR3 length is 16 residues. The CDR3 protein is CATSDPDRDRIRTQYF. The CDR3 DNA is TGTGCCACCAGTGACCCCGACAGGGACCGAATTCGGACCCAGTACTTC.

The chain carries TRBV7-3 and TRBJ2-2; D might be TRBD1 (5 bases). The CDR3 sequence is 14 residues long. Germline V gives CDR1 SGHTA, CDR2 FQGTGA. V lost 5 bases and J lost 11, with 18 bases in between. The CDR3 region has the DNA TGTGCCAGCAGCCCTGACACAGGATTGGGAGAGCTGTTTTTT. Protein: CASSPDTGLGELFF.

The chain combines TRBV20-1 with TRBJ2-3; D is undetermined. The CDR3 sequence is 14 residues long. V was trimmed by 3 bases and J by 2 bases, leaving 12 bases between them. Germline V gene data show CDR1 as DFQATT and CDR2 as SNEGSKA (reference sequence). CDR3 DNA: TGCAGTGCTAGGAGGCAGGAGAACACAGATACGCAGTATTTT. Amino acid sequence: CSARRQENTDTQYF.

This clonotype came up many times. This chain connects TRBV12-3 or TRBV12-4 to TRBJ2-6, with a weak D call TRBD2 (5 bases). The CDR3 runs 14 residues. Deletions cut 8 bases from V and 0 bases from J, with 8 bases between. Written as DNA, the CDR3 is TGTGCCAGCGACCGGGGCTCTGGGGCCAACGTCCTGACTTTC. This sequence encodes CASDRGSGANVLTF.

The rearrangement joins TRBV29-1 to TRBJ2-6; 7 positions agree with TRBD1. Germline CDR1 reads SQVTM; CDR2 reads ANQGSEA. The CDR3 extends over 17 amino acids. V trimming: 6 bases; J trimming: 0 bases; junction bases outside the gene matches: 11. The CDR3 coding sequence is TGCAGCGTGGGGTTTGGACAGGTAGTCTCTGGGGCCAACGTCCTGACTTTC. As protein: CSVGFGQVVSGANVLTF.

This clonotype was seen repeatedly, ten times or more. The V call is TRBV27, the J call TRBJ2-3, with no clear D. The CDR3 length is 14 residues. Germline CDR1 and CDR2: MNHEY and SMNVEV (reference sequence). V lost 3 bases and J 3 bases, leaving 10 bases between the germline ends. CDR3 sequence reads: CASSLSRPTDTQYF. As DNA, the CDR3 is TGTGCCAGCAGTTTGTCTAGGCCAACAGATACGCAGTATTTT.